These 5 T cell receptor beta chains came from one sample sequenced in a study of T cell responses to AZD1222 COVID-19 vaccine. This table comes from immunoSEQ multiplex PCR, and its TCRdb copy is limited to in-frame clones, with some not included. The sample lists some 150,000 clones; more than 85% were seen once. This material consisted of peripheral blood, taken on day 0 of AZD1222 vaccination. These receptors were taken from an adult in good health.

The V and J genes are TRBV12-5 and TRBJ1-2; 10 nucleotides line up with TRBD1. The J segment lost 2 bases and the V segment lost 0 bases, leaving 3 bases of the junction unmatched. The length of the CDR3 is 16 residues. Germline loops: CDR1 LGHNT, CDR2 FRNRAP. The CDR3 region has the DNA TGTGCTAGTGGTTTGGTACGGGGACAGGGGAACTATGGCTACACCTTC. This gives the protein CASGLVRGQGNYGYTF.

The J gene is TRBJ1-3, the V gene TRBV6-5, with a tentative D call TRBD1 (5 bases). The CDR3 has 16 amino acids. CDR1 and CDR2 (germline): MNHEY, SVGAGI. Trimming shortened V by 1 base and J by 4 bases, and 14 bases separated the two germline ends. The CDR3 region is CASSYWEPGPGNTIYF. In DNA form, the CDR3 reads TGTGCCAGCAGTTACTGGGAGCCAGGGCCAGGAAACACCATATATTTT.

This clone has a single count. The chain uses TRBV15 and TRBJ2-5; 7 nucleotides match TRBD1. Trimming removed 5 bases from V and 5 bases from J; junction bases left unmatched: 8. CDR1 is LNHNV and CDR2 is YYDKDF in the germline V gene (reference sequence). There are 14 residues in the CDR3. CDR3 sequence (DNA): TGTGCCACCAGCGACAAAGGGGGCGAGGAGACCCAGTACTTC. Its protein is CATSDKGGEETQYF. The entire variable domain, with the rest obtained from reference TRBV15 and TRBJ2-5, is as follows: DAMVIQNPRYQVTQFGKPVTLSCSQTLNHNVMYWYQQKSSQAPKLLFHYYDKDFNNEADTPDNFQSRRPNTSFCFLDIRSPGLGDTAMYLCATSDKGGEETQYFGPGTRLLVL.

The chain has TRBV19 and TRBJ1-1; D may be TRBD1 (5 bases). The CDR3 sequence is 15 residues long. The V end was cut by 6 bases, the J end by 5 bases, with 19 bases between. CDR1 and CDR2 (germline): LNHDA, SQIVND (reference sequence). CDR3 sequence (DNA): TGTGCCAGTAGACCTAAGACGGGGGAGGGGACTGAAGCTTTCTTT. The encoded protein is CASRPKTGEGTEAFF.

For this clone: The sample has other DNA sequences that encode this CDR3 too. This chain joins TRBV3-1 (or the pseudogene TRBV3-2) and TRBJ1-1; D unclear. V gave up 1 base and J gave up 2 bases, with 8 bases separating them. Germline CDR1 reads LGHDT; CDR2 reads YNNKEL (reference sequence). This CDR3 comprises 14 residues. CDR3: CASSQVFGNTEAFF. CDR3 nucleotides: TGTGCCAGCAGCCAAGTTTTTGGTAACACTGAAGCTTTCTTT.